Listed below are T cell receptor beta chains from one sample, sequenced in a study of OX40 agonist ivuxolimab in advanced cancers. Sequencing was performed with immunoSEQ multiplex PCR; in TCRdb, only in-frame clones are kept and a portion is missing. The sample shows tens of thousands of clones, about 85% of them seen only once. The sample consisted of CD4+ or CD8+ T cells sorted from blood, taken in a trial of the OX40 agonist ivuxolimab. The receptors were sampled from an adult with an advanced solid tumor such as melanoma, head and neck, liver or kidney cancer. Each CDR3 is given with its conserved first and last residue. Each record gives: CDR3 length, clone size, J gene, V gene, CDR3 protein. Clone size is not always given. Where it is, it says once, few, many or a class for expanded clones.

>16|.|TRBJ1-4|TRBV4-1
CASSQPWTGSNEKLFF
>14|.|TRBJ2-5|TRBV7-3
CASSSELAGGTQYF
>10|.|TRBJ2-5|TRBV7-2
CASSSTTQYF
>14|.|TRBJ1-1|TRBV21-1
CASSRPRGLSEAFF
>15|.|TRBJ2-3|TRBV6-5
CASSYQTGRVDTQYF
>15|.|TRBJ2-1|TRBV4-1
CASSLGWGTYNEQFF
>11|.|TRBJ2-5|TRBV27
CASSQYATQYF
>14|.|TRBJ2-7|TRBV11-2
CASSRAGILYEQYF
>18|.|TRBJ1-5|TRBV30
CAWSVRQTGTDSNQPQHF
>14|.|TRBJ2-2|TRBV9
CASSVVEAPGELFF
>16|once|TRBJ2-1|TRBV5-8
CASSDIGRSSYNEQFF
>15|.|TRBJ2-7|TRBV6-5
CASSGYGTGDHEQYF
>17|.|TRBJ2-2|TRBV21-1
CASSVKTGTFVPGELFF
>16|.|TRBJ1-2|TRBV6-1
CASSEAILRQNYGYTF
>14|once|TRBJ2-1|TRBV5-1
CASSYGERGDEQFF
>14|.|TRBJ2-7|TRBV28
CASSLAAGGREQYF
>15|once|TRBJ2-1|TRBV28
CASRTTGYLYNEQFF
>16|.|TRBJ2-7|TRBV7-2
CASSQGLAGGVGEQYF
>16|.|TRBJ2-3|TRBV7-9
CASSQDVGQGADTQYF
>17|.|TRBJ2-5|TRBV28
CASSFLPSGRAGETQYF
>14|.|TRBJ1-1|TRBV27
CASSLFARNTEAFF
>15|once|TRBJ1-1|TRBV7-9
CASSLTGSMNTEAFF
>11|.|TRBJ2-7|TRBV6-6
CASSGYYEQYF
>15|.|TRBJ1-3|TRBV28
CASSLVSRTSHTIYF
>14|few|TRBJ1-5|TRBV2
CASRDGRSDRTQHF
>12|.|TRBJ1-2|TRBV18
CASSQGLYGYTF
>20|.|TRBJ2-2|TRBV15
CATSRSSGGFASPNTGELFF
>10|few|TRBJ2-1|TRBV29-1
CSVEGQGTFF
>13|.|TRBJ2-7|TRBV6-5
CASIGDYSYEQYF
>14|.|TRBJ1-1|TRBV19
CASSRGTGNTEAFF
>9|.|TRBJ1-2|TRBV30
CTGTPGYTF
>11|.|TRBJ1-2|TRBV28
CASTSRGGYTF
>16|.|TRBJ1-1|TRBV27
CASKPRQGRQNTEAFF
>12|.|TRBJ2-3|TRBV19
CASRSSTDTQYF
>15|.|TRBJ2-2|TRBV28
CASSTPGLVTGELFF
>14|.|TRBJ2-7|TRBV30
CAWSSRDLAYEQYF
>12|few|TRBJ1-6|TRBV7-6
CASSPAGSPLHF
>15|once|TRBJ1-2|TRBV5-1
CASSLADEPLYGYTF
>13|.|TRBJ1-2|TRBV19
CASSRDRNYGYTF
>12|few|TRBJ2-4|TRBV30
CAWGSRGNIQYF
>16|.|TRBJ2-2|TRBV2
CATSGDRVGNTGELFF
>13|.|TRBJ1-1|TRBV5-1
CASSGGLNTEAFF
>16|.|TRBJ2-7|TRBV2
CATHGRREGPDYEQYF
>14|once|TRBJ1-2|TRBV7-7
CASSFQTENYGYTF
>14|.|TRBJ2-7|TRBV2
CASSGDSSTYEQYF
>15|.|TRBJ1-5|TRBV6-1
CASTLSRVANQPQHF
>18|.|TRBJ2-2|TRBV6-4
CASSDSGTSGGNTGELFF
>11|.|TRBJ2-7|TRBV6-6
CASSVPYEQYF